Listed below are T cell receptor beta chains from one sample, sequenced in a study of cytomegalovirus exposure and HLA in healthy donors. Assay: immunoSEQ multiplex PCR; the TCRdb copy retains only in-frame clones and omits some. In the table there are under 200,000 clones, about 90% of which are singletons. The sequencing input was PBMCs. These receptors were obtained from a woman aged 18-29 years in good health and CMV-seropositive. Both conserved end residues are part of each CDR3. Each record gives: V gene, J gene, clone size, D gene, CDR3 length, CDR3 protein, CDR3 DNA. D genes are given only for firm matches. Clone size, where shown, is once, few, many, or a class for clones that have expanded.

TRBV7-9	TRBJ1-2	NA	NA	15	CASSSTDGLNYGYTF	TGTGCCAGCAGCTCAACGGACGGACTTAACTATGGCTACACCTTC
TRBV7-2	TRBJ1-4	NA	NA	17	CASSPGGQALQNEKLFF	TGTGCCAGCAGCCCCGGGGGGCAGGCCCTACAGAATGAAAAACTGTTTTTT
TRBV4-2	TRBJ2-5	NA	NA	13	CASSQALPETQYF	TGTGCCAGCAGCCAAGCACTCCCCGAGACCCAGTACTTC
TRBV7-8	TRBJ2-7	NA	TRBD2	15	CASSSVGGASYEQYF	TGTGCCAGCAGCTCGGTCGGGGGGGCTTCCTACGAGCAGTACTTC
TRBV6-5	TRBJ1-4	NA	NA	15	CASSLRAATNEKLFF	TGTGCCAGCAGTCTGAGGGCTGCAACTAATGAAAAACTGTTTTTT
TRBV7-9	TRBJ2-7	NA	NA	17	CASSLDPGRGNSYEQYF	TGTGCCAGCAGCTTAGACCCCGGCAGGGGCAACTCCTACGAGCAGTACTTC
TRBV7-6	TRBJ1-1	NA	NA	14	CASSPLYPNTEAFF	TGTGCCAGCAGCCCTCTCTATCCGAACACTGAAGCTTTCTTT
TRBV6-1	TRBJ1-2	NA	NA	13	CASSAGLGGGYTF	TGTGCCAGCAGTGCAGGCCTTGGGGGCGGCTACACCTTC
TRBV27	TRBJ2-1	NA	NA	14	CASSISPAYNEQFF	TGTGCCAGCAGTATCTCCCCAGCCTACAATGAGCAGTTCTTC
TRBV5-1	TRBJ1-2	NA	NA	12	CASSLGQDGYTF	TGCGCCAGCAGCTTGGGCCAGGATGGCTACACCTTC
TRBV19	TRBJ2-3	NA	NA	15	CASSIGSRRTDTQYF	TGTGCCAGTAGTATAGGTAGCCGACGCACAGATACGCAGTATTTT
TRBV5-1	TRBJ1-1	NA	NA	14	CASSPGSGNTEAFF	TGCGCCAGCAGCCCAGGGTCGGGGAACACTGAAGCTTTCTTT
TRBV28	TRBJ1-2	NA	TRBD1	13	CASRSGTGIGYTF	TGTGCCAGCAGATCCGGGACAGGGATTGGCTACACCTTC
TRBV7-9	TRBJ2-7	once	NA	12	CASSPSGTRLDF	TGTGCCAGCAGCCCGTCAGGGACACGCCTAGACTTC
TRBV4-1	TRBJ2-1	NA	NA	14	CASSQVGDYNEQFF	TGCGCCAGCAGCCAAGTCGGGGACTACAATGAGCAGTTCTTC
TRBV6-5	TRBJ2-1	NA	TRBD2	15	CASSYPGRARHEQFF	TGTGCCAGCAGTTATCCGGGGAGGGCCAGGCATGAGCAGTTCTTC
TRBV2	TRBJ2-3	NA	NA	12	CASSAGYYTQYF	TGTGCCAGCAGTGCAGGCTATTATACGCAGTATTTT
TRBV9	TRBJ1-2	NA	NA	12	CASSVGGYGYTF	TGTGCCAGCAGCGTAGGAGGTTATGGCTACACCTTC
TRBV6-1	TRBJ2-7	NA	TRBD1	14	CASSELQGANEQYF	TGTGCCAGCAGTGAACTTCAGGGGGCAAACGAGCAGTACTTC
TRBV25-1	TRBJ2-4	NA	NA	16	CASSEKGSAAKNIQYF	TGTGCCAGCAGTGAGAAGGGGTCGGCAGCCAAAAACATTCAGTACTTC
TRBV11-3	TRBJ1-2	once	NA	16	CASSLVGPAGNYGYTF	TGTGCCAGCAGCTTAGTAGGCCCCGCAGGGAACTATGGCTACACCTTC
TRBV5-4	TRBJ2-7	NA	TRBD2	14	CASSGRDGSYEQYF	TGTGCCAGCAGCGGGAGGGACGGTTCCTACGAGCAGTACTTC
TRBV7-8	TRBJ2-7	NA	TRBD2	17	CASSLVASGSVSYEQYF	TGTGCCAGCAGCTTAGTGGCTAGCGGGAGTGTATCTTACGAGCAGTACTTC
TRBV19	TRBJ2-5	NA	NA	13	CASRSTGEETQYF	TGTGCCAGTAGAAGCACAGGAGAAGAGACCCAGTACTTC
TRBV6-1	TRBJ1-2	few	NA	13	CASSERGKEGYTF	TGTGCCAGCAGTGAAAGGGGGAAGGAAGGCTACACCTTC
TRBV7-6	TRBJ1-1	NA	TRBD1	13	CASSLTGGGEAFF	TGTGCCAGCAGCTTAACAGGGGGCGGTGAAGCTTTCTTT
TRBV29-1	TRBJ2-2	NA	TRBD1	13	CSVDRGRTGELFF	TGCAGCGTTGACAGGGGGCGCACCGGGGAGCTGTTTTTT
TRBV5-4	TRBJ2-2	NA	TRBD2	16	CASSTPTSGNTGELFF	TGTGCCAGCAGCACTCCGACTAGCGGAAACACCGGGGAGCTGTTTTTT
TRBV14	TRBJ2-7	few	NA	14	CASSQGHPEGEQYF	TGTGCCAGCAGCCAGGGACACCCAGAAGGCGAGCAGTACTTC
TRBV25-1	TRBJ1-1	NA	NA	12	CASSDRGSEAFF	TGTGCCAGCAGTGACAGGGGCTCTGAAGCTTTCTTT
TRBV7-2	TRBJ2-5	NA	NA	14	CASSKDKKQETQYF	TGTGCCAGCAGCAAGGACAAAAAACAAGAGACCCAGTACTTC
TRBV13	TRBJ2-3	NA	TRBD2	15	CASSLGTSLFVAQYF	TGTGCCAGCAGCTTAGGGACTAGCCTTTTTGTGGCGCAGTATTTT
TRBV18	TRBJ1-3	NA	NA	16	CASSPFRGAQGNTIYF	TGTGCCAGCTCACCATTTCGGGGGGCGCAAGGAAACACCATATATTTT
TRBV2	TRBJ2-2	NA	NA	14	CASKKEASSGELFF	TGTGCCAGCAAGAAAGAAGCGTCGTCCGGGGAGCTGTTTTTT
TRBV6-5	TRBJ1-5	NA	TRBD1	15	CASSYGTGANQPQHF	TGTGCCAGCAGTTACGGGACAGGGGCGAATCAGCCCCAGCATTTT
TRBV6-1	TRBJ2-7	NA	NA	13	CASSEPSLDEQYF	TGTGCCAGCAGTGAACCTAGCTTGGACGAGCAGTACTTC
TRBV5-1	TRBJ2-1	NA	NA	14	CASSLSSGYNEQFF	TGCGCCAGCAGCTTGTCCAGCGGGTACAATGAGCAGTTCTTC
TRBV4-1	TRBJ2-5	NA	NA	15	CASSRGMAGQETQYF	TGCGCCAGCAGCCGCGGAATGGCGGGGCAAGAGACCCAGTACTTC
TRBV6-6	TRBJ1-5	once	NA	13	CASREGINQPQHF	TGTGCCAGCCGGGAGGGGATCAATCAGCCCCAGCATTTT
TRBV5-6	TRBJ1-2	NA	NA	15	CASSLESRRHYGYTF	TGTGCCAGCAGCTTGGAATCCAGGAGGCACTATGGCTACACCTTC
TRBV5-4	TRBJ1-2	NA	TRBD1	15	CASSYPFQGAVGYTF	TGTGCCAGCAGCTACCCCTTTCAGGGGGCCGTTGGCTACACCTTC
TRBV10-2	TRBJ2-7	NA	NA	13	CASSDPNYYEQYF	TGCGCCAGCAGTGACCCGAACTACTACGAGCAGTACTTC